These 7 T cell receptor beta chains were all obtained from the same sample, sequenced in a study of Graves' ophthalmopathy and Graves' hyperthyroidism. Amplification of the TCR beta CDR3 regions used RNA transcripts (as template). HTBI-primed RT-PCR formed the first round, and a multiplex PCR formed the second. TCRdb called the multiplex PCR reads again in MiXCR, with one record for every CDR3 protein. Altogether 600,000 to 950,000 distinct CDR3 sequences are present, about 44% being singletons, with the ten largest covering 44%. What was sequenced was peripheral blood. The receptors come from an adult man with Graves' ophthalmopathy.

The table lists this clonotype with many counts. This rearrangement joins TRBV2 to TRBJ1-2, with 12 bases aligning to TRBD1. The trim removed 4 bases at V and 9 bases at J, leaving 12 bases unmatched. Germline CDR1 is SNHLY and CDR2 is FYNNEI. This CDR3 spans 16 amino acids. The CDR3 reads CASSGRGTGGLLSYTF. DNA of the CDR3: TGTGCCAGCAGTGGGAGAGGGACAGGGGGCTTGTTGAGCTACACCTTC.

The chain has TRBV2 and TRBJ1-2; weak D call: TRBD1 (5 bases). The germline gives CDR1 SNHLY, CDR2 FYNNEI. With 7 bases removed from V and 4 bases from J, the gap between germline ends came to 10 bases. The CDR3 contains 12 residues. CDR3 residues: CASIGGTYGYTF. CDR3 bases: TGTGCCAGCATCGGGGGGACCTATGGCTACACCTTC.

This clonotype was picked up one time. This sequence joins TRBV2 and TRBJ2-7; D assignment may be TRBD1 or TRBD2 (7 bases each). The V gene lost 6 bases and the J gene lost 8 bases, with 20 bases spanning the gap. This CDR3 comprises 14 residues. Germline-derived CDR1 and CDR2 are SNHLY and FYNNEI. As DNA, the CDR3 is TGTGCCAGCAGCGGAGGGGGGGGACAGCCCCAGCAGTACTTC. Translated: CASSGGGGQPQQYF.

The sample holds a few counts of this clonotype. The chain couples TRBV5-1 to TRBJ2-7, with D perhaps matching TRBD1 (5 bases). Germline V lookup: CDR1 SGHRS, CDR2 YFSETQ. The V and J ends lost 0 bases and 0 bases respectively, with 13 bases between them. The CDR3 runs to 16 residues. CDR3 sequence reads: CASSLEPAGLSYEQYF. The CDR3 region has the DNA TGCGCCAGCAGCTTGGAACCCGCAGGGCTCTCCTACGAGCAGTACTTC.

This clonotype was seen a few times. The chain has TRBV2 and TRBJ1-4; maybe TRBD1 (6 bases). The CDR3 is made up of 16 amino acids. The V and J ends lost 6 bases and 7 bases respectively, with 21 bases between them. The V gene's germline CDR1 is SNHLY and CDR2 FYNNEI. The CDR3 nucleotides are TGTGCCAGCAGCTTAGCGGCAGGGGTGTCTTTTGAAAAACTGTTTTTT. Amino acids: CASSLAAGVSFEKLFF.

The gene calls are TRBV7-9 and TRBJ2-2, with D possibly TRBD1 on 6 matching bases. Trimming took off 0 bases at V and 6 bases at J, with 8 bases between the two ends. The CDR3 covers 14 residues. CDR1 and CDR2 (germline): SEHNR, FQNEAQ (reference sequence). In nucleotides, the CDR3 is TGTGCCAGCAGCTTAGCAAGGACAGCCGGGGAGCTGTTTTTT. Translated, it gives CASSLARTAGELFF.

The V gene is TRBV2, the J gene TRBJ2-7, with 7 bases identical to TRBD1. This CDR3 has 14 residues. Germline loops: CDR1 SNHLY, CDR2 FYNNEI. V shed 5 bases, J shed 12 bases, and the junction held 16 bases outside the gene matches. DNA of the CDR3: TGTGCCAGCAGTCCGCGTCTAACAGGGGCCCCTTCGTACTTC. Its protein is CASSPRLTGAPSYF.